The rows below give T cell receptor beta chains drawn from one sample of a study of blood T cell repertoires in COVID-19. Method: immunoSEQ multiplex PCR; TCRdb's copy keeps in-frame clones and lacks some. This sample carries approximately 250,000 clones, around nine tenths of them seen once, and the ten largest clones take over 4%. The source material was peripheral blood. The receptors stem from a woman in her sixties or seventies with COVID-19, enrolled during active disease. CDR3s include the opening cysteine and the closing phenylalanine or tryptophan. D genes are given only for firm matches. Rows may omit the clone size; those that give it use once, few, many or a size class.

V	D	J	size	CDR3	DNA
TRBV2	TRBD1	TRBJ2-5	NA	CATKSGTVVETQYF	TGTGCCACAAAATCCGGGACAGTTGTGGAGACCCAGTACTTC
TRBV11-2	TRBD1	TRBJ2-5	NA	CASSPHRGPYQETQYF	TGTGCCAGCAGCCCCCACAGGGGGCCGTACCAAGAGACCCAGTACTTC
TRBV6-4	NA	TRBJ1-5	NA	CASSDTARRAPQHF	TGTGCCAGCAGTGACACAGCCCGGCGTGCACCCCAGCATTTT
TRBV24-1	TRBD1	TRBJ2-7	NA	CATSDAGTGEEQYF	TGTGCCACCAGTGACGCCGGGACAGGGGAAGAGCAGTACTTC
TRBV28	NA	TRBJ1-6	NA	CASSLSGRGGNSPLHF	TGTGCCAGCAGTTTGTCAGGACGAGGGGGTAATTCACCCCTCCACTTT
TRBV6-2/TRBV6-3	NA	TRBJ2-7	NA	CASSWGVREQYF	TGTGCCAGCAGTTGGGGCGTACGCGAGCAGTACTTC
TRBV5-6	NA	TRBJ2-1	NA	CASSLDSNWPYNEQFF	TGTGCCAGCAGCCTTGACTCCAATTGGCCCTACAATGAGCAGTTCTTC
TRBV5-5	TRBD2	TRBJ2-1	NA	CASSLRRDYYNEQFF	TGTGCCAGCAGCCTGCGAAGGGACTACTACAATGAGCAGTTCTTC
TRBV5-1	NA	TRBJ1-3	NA	CASSLVPGSGAGNTIYF	TGCGCCAGCAGCTTGGTTCCGGGTTCGGGGGCTGGAAACACCATATATTTT
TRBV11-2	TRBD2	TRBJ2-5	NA	CASSLLAGDQETQYF	TGTGCCAGCAGCTTACTAGCGGGGGACCAAGAGACCCAGTACTTC
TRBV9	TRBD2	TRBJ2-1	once	CASSPSLAAYNEQFF	TGTGCCAGCAGCCCCTCACTAGCGGCTTACAATGAGCAGTTCTTC
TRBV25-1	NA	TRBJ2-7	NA	CASSTYGGQKTYEQYF	TGTGCCAGCAGTACATACGGTGGACAGAAAACCTACGAGCAGTACTTC
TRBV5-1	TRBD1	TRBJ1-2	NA	CASSLPGQGNGYTF	TGCGCCAGCAGCTTACCTGGACAGGGGAATGGCTACACCTTC
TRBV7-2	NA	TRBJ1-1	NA	CASSLGQVAFF	TGTGCCAGCAGCTTAGGTCAGGTGGCTTTCTTT
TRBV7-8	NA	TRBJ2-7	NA	CASSLAGIKSSEQYF	TGTGCCAGCAGCTTGGCCGGGATCAAGTCCTCCGAGCAGTACTTC
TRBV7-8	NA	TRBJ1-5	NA	CASSLAAGEDGQPQHF	TGTGCCAGCAGCTTAGCGGCAGGGGAAGATGGTCAGCCCCAGCATTTT
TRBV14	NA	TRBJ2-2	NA	CASSQRTDNTGELFF	TGTGCCAGCAGCCAAAGGACAGACAACACCGGGGAGCTGTTTTTT